These 27 T cell receptor beta chains were all obtained from the same sample, sequenced in a study of T cell repertoires in cytomegalovirus infection. TCRdb itself ran the reads through MiXCR, one entry per CDR3 protein. Here the sample spans 740,000 or so distinct CDR3 sequences, less than 40% being singletons. Sequencing was performed on PBMCs. All receptors come from a human donor in good health (CMV status not recorded). Some clones in this sample may be carry-over from other donors' samples.

This clonotype was observed a handful of times. The rearrangement joins TRBV9 to TRBJ1-1; D perhaps matches TRBD1 (6 bases). V lost 4 bases to trimming and J lost 7 bases, with 17 bases between them. The CDR3 is 14 amino acids. Germline lookup yields CDR1 SGDLS and CDR2 YYNGEE. This CDR3 is CASSSRDITYEAFF. Here the CDR3 DNA reads TGTGCCAGCAGCTCCCGGGACATTACTTATGAAGCTTTCTTT.

This clonotype was detected only a few times. This rearrangement joins TRBV7-9 to TRBJ2-1; 9 nucleotides match TRBD1. J gave up 1 base and V 5 bases, and 6 bases lay outside the gene matches. The CDR3 length is 16 residues. Germline V gives CDR1 SEHNR, CDR2 FQNEAQ (reference sequence). The CDR3, as DNA: TGTGCCAGCAGCGCCCCCGGGACAGGGTCCTACAATGAGCAGTTCTTC. Protein: CASSAPGTGSYNEQFF.

This clonotype was counted many times. The chain couples TRBV7-2 to TRBJ2-7, with a possible D match to TRBD2 (6 bases). Germline values: CDR1 SGHTA, CDR2 FQGNSA. V lost 1 base, J lost 0 bases, and 16 bases lay in between. The CDR3 totals 17 residues. CDR3 residues: CASSLGFRVTSSYEQYF. CDR3 in DNA: TGTGCCAGCAGCTTAGGTTTCCGTGTGACTAGCTCCTACGAGCAGTACTTC.

The chain couples TRBV28 to TRBJ1-4, with TRBD1 as a possible D gene (5 bases). Trimming removed 3 bases at V and 7 bases at J, with 12 bases between. Per the germline V gene, CDR1 is MDHEN and CDR2 is SYDVKM. This CDR3 is 14 amino acids long. In DNA form, the CDR3 reads TGTGCCAGCAGTTTTCCGGGGGGGAGTGAAAAACTGTTTTTT. This sequence encodes CASSFPGGSEKLFF. The full variable domain, rest sourced from reference TRBV28 and TRBJ1-4, is DVKVTQSSRYLVKRTGEKVFLECVQDMDHENMFWYRQDPGLGLRLIYFSYDVKMKEKGDIPEGYSVSREKKERFSLILESASTNQTSMYLCASSFPGGSEKLFFGSGTQLSVL.

The chain combines TRBV5-8 with TRBJ1-6; D is uncertain. The CDR3 is 18 residues long. Trimming cost V 2 bases and J 0 bases, with 15 bases left between them. Germline-derived CDR1 and CDR2 are SGHTS and YDEGEE. The DNA of the CDR3 is TGTGCCAGCAGCTTCATGGGGTTAGCGAGCTCCTATAATTCACCCCTCCACTTT. It yields the protein CASSFMGLASSYNSPLHF. The full variable domain, in which reference TRBV5-8 and TRBJ1-6 provide the parts outside the CDR3, is EAGVTQSPTHLIKTRGQQATLRCSPISGHTSVYWYQQALGLGLQFLLWYDEGEERNRGNFPPRFSGRQFPNYSSELNVNALELEDSALYLCASSFMGLASSYNSPLHFGNGTRLTVT.

CDR3 region: CASSSGSTVRNYGYTF. The CDR3 DNA reads as TGTGCCAGCAGTTCTGGATCGACAGTTAGAAACTATGGCTACACCTTC. This chain connects TRBV6-6 to TRBJ1-2, with a tentative D call TRBD1 (5 bases). Looked up from germline, CDR1 is MNHNY and CDR2 is SVGAGI (reference sequence). V was cut by 4 bases and J by 2 bases, with 17 bases left in between. There are 16 residues in the CDR3.

The chain carries TRBV6-2 or TRBV6-3 and TRBJ1-5, with D possibly being TRBD1 (5 bases). This CDR3 has 17 residues. Trimming removed 5 bases at V and 0 bases at J, with 17 bases between. CDR1 is MNHEY and CDR2 is SVGEGT in the germline V gene. CDR3 bases: TGTGCCAGCAGTGGGGGTAAATCGGAGGTTAGCAATCAGCCCCAGCATTTT. This gives the protein CASSGGKSEVSNQPQHF.

The rearrangement links TRBV5-6 to TRBJ2-1; D is ambiguous. This CDR3 has 12 amino acids. The ends were cut back, 4 bases at V and 8 bases at J, with 10 bases in the middle. Germline-derived CDR1 and CDR2 are SGHDT and YYEEEE. This CDR3 reads CASSLGLDEQFF. CDR3 coding DNA: TGTGCCAGCAGCCTGGGGTTGGATGAGCAGTTCTTC.

A few counts support this clonotype. The J gene is TRBJ2-7, the V gene TRBV6-6; no reliable D call. V lost 7 bases and J lost 4, with 17 bases in between. Germline-derived CDR1 and CDR2 are MNHNY and SVGAGI (reference sequence). The CDR3 extends over 14 amino acids. CDR3 DNA: TGTGCCAGCAACCGAGGCCGAGACGATTACGAGCAGTACTTC. Its translation is CASNRGRDDYEQYF.

The sample holds many counts of this clonotype. The chain uses TRBV7-8 and TRBJ2-3; tentatively, D is TRBD2 (6 bases). The CDR3 is 16 amino acids. Germline V gene sequence: CDR1 SGHVS, CDR2 FQNEAQ. Trimming pared 7 bases from V and 3 bases from J, leaving 20 bases between. In nucleotides, the CDR3 is TGTGCCAGCACCGAAGTTGGGGAGGAGGGAACAGATACGCAGTATTTT. The encoded protein is CASTEVGEEGTDTQYF.

This clonotype was detected ten times or more. J is TRBJ1-5 and V is TRBV7-2; no clear D gene. The CDR3 has 16 residues. The germline CDR1 and CDR2 sequences are SGHTA and FQGNSA. V lost 6 bases and J 6 bases, leaving 21 bases between the germline ends. The CDR3 DNA sequence: TGTGCCAGCAGTCCCATAGTATCGGGGTTGGCTCAGCCCCAGCATTTT. Translated: CASSPIVSGLAQPQHF.

The sample holds a few counts of this clonotype. This rearrangement joins TRBV24-1 to TRBJ2-1; the D gene could be TRBD1 or TRBD2 (5 bases each). CDR1 and CDR2 from the germline V gene are KGHDR and SFDVKD. V lost 4 bases, J lost 4 bases, and 13 bases lay in between. CDR3 length equals 15 residues. The CDR3 DNA reads TGTGCCACCAGTGAGCCGGGACGGCCTTACAATGAGCAGTTCTTC. Amino acids: CATSEPGRPYNEQFF.

This clonotype came up many times. This chain uses TRBV7-2 with TRBJ1-2; the D gene is possibly TRBD1 (5 bases). Germline values: CDR1 SGHTA, CDR2 FQGNSA. This CDR3 has 15 amino acids. V shed 2 bases and J shed 6 bases, with 16 bases lying between them. The CDR3 DNA is TGTGCCAGCAGCTTATTTCAGGGCAAAGGAGATGGCTACACCTTC. Amino acid sequence: CASSLFQGKGDGYTF.

This clonotype was seen just once. One junction end does not reproduce the germline sequence, and a read error may be involved. The J gene is TRBJ2-3, the V gene TRBV20-1, with D perhaps TRBD2 (5 bases). The CDR3 runs to 14 residues. The V gene's germline CDR1 is DFQATT and CDR2 SNEGSKA (reference sequence). The CDR3 loop reads CIPSPPVHTDTHSF. For the CDR3, the DNA is TGCATTCCTAGCCCGCCGGTCCACACAGATACGCATTCTTTT.

The chain uses TRBV4-1 and TRBJ2-4; either TRBD1 or TRBD2 may fit D (5 bases each). The CDR3 runs to 15 residues. V shed 3 bases and J shed 6 bases, with 15 bases lying between them. Germline V lookup: CDR1 MGHRA, CDR2 YSYEKL. The CDR3 DNA follows: TGCGCCAGCAGCCAGGCTTGGGGGACGGGAAACATTCAGTACTTC. Translation: CASSQAWGTGNIQYF.

The chain recombines TRBV9 with TRBJ2-7; 10 bases are shared with TRBD2. Germline CDR1 is SGDLS and CDR2 is YYNGEE. The CDR3 is 15 amino acids. The ends lost 0 bases at V and 5 bases at J; junction bases unmatched: 5. This CDR3 is CASSVGSGGAHEQYF. The CDR3 nucleotides read TGTGCCAGCAGCGTAGGGAGCGGGGGGGCCCACGAGCAGTACTTC.

V usage is TRBV4-1 and J usage is TRBJ1-5, with a possible D match to TRBD1 (5 bases). In germline, CDR1 is MGHRA, CDR2 YSYEKL. V dropped 1 base and J dropped 4 bases, with 17 bases sitting between them. The CDR3 extends over 17 amino acids. CDR3 amino acids: CASSQGQGGGFNQPQHF. CDR3 sequence (DNA): TGCGCCAGCAGCCAAGGCCAGGGAGGAGGCTTTAATCAGCCCCAGCATTTT.

This clonotype was seen just once. V gene TRBV11-1 combines with J gene TRBJ1-1, with D possibly being TRBD1 (6 bases). CDR3 size: 16 residues. Between the trimmed V and J ends, which lost 2 bases and 4 bases, there was a span of 17 bases. In germline, CDR1 is SGHAT, CDR2 FQDESV (reference sequence). CDR3 nucleotides: TGTGCCAGCAGCTTATCGGCAGGGGCGGAGGGCACTGAAGCTTTCTTT. Encoded protein: CASSLSAGAEGTEAFF. Filled out from reference TRBV11-1 and TRBJ1-1, the complete variable domain reads EAEVAQSPRYKITEKSQAVAFWCDPISGHATLYWYRQILGQGPELLVQFQDESVVDDSQLPKDRFSAERLKGVDSTLKIQPAELGDSAMYLCASSLSAGAEGTEAFFGQGTRLTVV.

The sample holds many counts of this clonotype. The rearrangement joins TRBV7-2 to TRBJ1-5, with a possible D match to TRBD1 (6 bases). Germline CDR1 reads SGHTA; CDR2 reads FQGNSA. V lost 7 bases, J lost 10 bases, and 14 bases lay in between. This CDR3 is 12 amino acids long. CDR3 in amino acids: CASTMGGAPQHF. The CDR3 DNA sequence: TGTGCCAGCACTATGGGGGGGGCTCCCCAGCATTTT.

The gene calls are TRBV19 and TRBJ1-6; D uncertain. The ends were cut back, 10 bases at V and 8 bases at J, with 15 bases in the middle. Germline lookup yields CDR1 LNHDA and CDR2 SQIVND (reference sequence). This CDR3 region has 13 residues. The CDR3 is CATGLVLDSPLHF. CDR3 in DNA: TGTGCCACTGGGTTGGTTTTGGATTCACCCCTCCACTTT. Together with reference TRBV19 and TRBJ1-6, the CDR3 gives the full variable domain: DGGITQSPKYLFRKEGQNVTLSCEQNLNHDAMYWYRQDPGQGLRLIYYSQIVNDFQKGDIAEGYSVSREKKESFPLTVTSAQKNPTAFYLCATGLVLDSPLHFGNGTRLTVT.

This clonotype showed up just a few times. The chain carries TRBV7-9 and TRBJ2-7; 14 positions agree with TRBD2. Trimming cost V 7 bases and J 3 bases; bases outside gene matches: 5. This CDR3 has 15 amino acids. The germline V gene has CDR1 SEHNR and CDR2 FQNEAQ (reference sequence). In nucleotides, the CDR3 is TGTGCCAGCACTGAGGGACTAGCGGGAGACTACGAGCAGTACTTC. This gives the protein CASTEGLAGDYEQYF. The whole variable domain, remainder taken from reference TRBV7-9 and TRBJ2-7, is DTGVSQNPRHKITKRGQNVTFRCDPISEHNRLYWYRQTLGQGPEFLTYFQNEAQLEKSRLLSDRFSAERPKGSFSTLEIQRTEQGDSAMYLCASTEGLAGDYEQYFGPGTRLTVT.

This clonotype was counted many times. This chain connects TRBV7-8 to TRBJ1-5; 9 bases agree with TRBD1. The CDR3 spans 15 residues. V lost 5 bases to trimming and J lost 3 bases; unmatched junction nucleotides: 5. Germline CDR1 SGHVS, CDR2 FQNEAQ. CDR3 amino acids: CASSLGQGDNQPQHF. CDR3 bases: TGTGCCAGCAGCCTGGGACAGGGCGACAATCAGCCCCAGCATTTT. Filled out from reference TRBV7-8 and TRBJ1-5, the complete variable domain reads GAGVSQSPRYKVAKRGQDVALRCDPISGHVSLFWYQQALGQGPEFLTYFQNEAQLDKSGLPSDRFFAERPEGSVSTLKIQRTQQEDSAVYLCASSLGQGDNQPQHFGDGTRLSIL.

V is TRBV7-9 and J is TRBJ1-4; D perhaps matches TRBD1 (5 bases). CDR1 is SEHNR and CDR2 is FQNEAQ in the germline V gene (reference sequence). Trimming cost V 1 base and J 6 bases, with 12 bases left between them. CDR3 length: 15 amino acids. CDR3 region: CASSLVSPGHEKLFF. The CDR3 DNA sequence: TGTGCCAGCAGCTTAGTATCCCCAGGGCATGAAAAACTGTTTTTT.

This clonotype has just a few counts. This sequence joins TRBV28 and TRBJ1-2; a possible D gene is TRBD1 (6 bases). The CDR3 length is 13 residues. Between the trimmed V and J ends, which lost 2 bases and 3 bases, there was a span of 7 bases. The germline CDR1 and CDR2 sequences are MDHEN and SYDVKM. The CDR3 DNA follows: TGTGCCAGCAGTTTAACAGGGCACTATGGCTACACCTTC. Its protein is CASSLTGHYGYTF.

The V gene is TRBV28, the J gene TRBJ2-1; D is uncertain. V lost 5 bases and J 4 bases, leaving 21 bases between the germline ends. The germline V gene has CDR1 MDHEN and CDR2 SYDVKM. This CDR3 has 17 amino acids. Here the CDR3 reads CASSPRVSQEKYNEQFF. CDR3 nucleotides: TGTGCCAGCAGTCCTCGTGTCTCGCAGGAAAAATACAATGAGCAGTTCTTC.

This clonotype was picked up a small number of times. This chain links TRBV11-3 with TRBJ2-1; 9 bases line up with TRBD1. The germline V gene has CDR1 SGHNT and CDR2 YENEEA. The CDR3 extends over 16 amino acids. The J segment lost 2 bases and the V segment lost 0 bases, leaving 2 bases of the junction unmatched. CDR3 nucleotide sequence: TGTGCCAGCAGCTTAGAGGGACAGGGTCCCTACAATGAGCAGTTCTTC. It specifies CASSLEGQGPYNEQFF.

The sample holds a few counts of this clonotype. This sequence joins TRBV5-5 and TRBJ1-1, with D maybe TRBD1 (5 bases). Germline values: CDR1 SGHKS, CDR2 YYEKEE (reference sequence). The CDR3 loop spans 14 amino acids. V shed 0 bases and J shed 5 bases, with 11 bases lying between them. CDR3 loop: CASSLVGERTEAFF. The CDR3 region has the DNA TGTGCCAGCAGCTTGGTGGGGGAACGTACTGAAGCTTTCTTT.